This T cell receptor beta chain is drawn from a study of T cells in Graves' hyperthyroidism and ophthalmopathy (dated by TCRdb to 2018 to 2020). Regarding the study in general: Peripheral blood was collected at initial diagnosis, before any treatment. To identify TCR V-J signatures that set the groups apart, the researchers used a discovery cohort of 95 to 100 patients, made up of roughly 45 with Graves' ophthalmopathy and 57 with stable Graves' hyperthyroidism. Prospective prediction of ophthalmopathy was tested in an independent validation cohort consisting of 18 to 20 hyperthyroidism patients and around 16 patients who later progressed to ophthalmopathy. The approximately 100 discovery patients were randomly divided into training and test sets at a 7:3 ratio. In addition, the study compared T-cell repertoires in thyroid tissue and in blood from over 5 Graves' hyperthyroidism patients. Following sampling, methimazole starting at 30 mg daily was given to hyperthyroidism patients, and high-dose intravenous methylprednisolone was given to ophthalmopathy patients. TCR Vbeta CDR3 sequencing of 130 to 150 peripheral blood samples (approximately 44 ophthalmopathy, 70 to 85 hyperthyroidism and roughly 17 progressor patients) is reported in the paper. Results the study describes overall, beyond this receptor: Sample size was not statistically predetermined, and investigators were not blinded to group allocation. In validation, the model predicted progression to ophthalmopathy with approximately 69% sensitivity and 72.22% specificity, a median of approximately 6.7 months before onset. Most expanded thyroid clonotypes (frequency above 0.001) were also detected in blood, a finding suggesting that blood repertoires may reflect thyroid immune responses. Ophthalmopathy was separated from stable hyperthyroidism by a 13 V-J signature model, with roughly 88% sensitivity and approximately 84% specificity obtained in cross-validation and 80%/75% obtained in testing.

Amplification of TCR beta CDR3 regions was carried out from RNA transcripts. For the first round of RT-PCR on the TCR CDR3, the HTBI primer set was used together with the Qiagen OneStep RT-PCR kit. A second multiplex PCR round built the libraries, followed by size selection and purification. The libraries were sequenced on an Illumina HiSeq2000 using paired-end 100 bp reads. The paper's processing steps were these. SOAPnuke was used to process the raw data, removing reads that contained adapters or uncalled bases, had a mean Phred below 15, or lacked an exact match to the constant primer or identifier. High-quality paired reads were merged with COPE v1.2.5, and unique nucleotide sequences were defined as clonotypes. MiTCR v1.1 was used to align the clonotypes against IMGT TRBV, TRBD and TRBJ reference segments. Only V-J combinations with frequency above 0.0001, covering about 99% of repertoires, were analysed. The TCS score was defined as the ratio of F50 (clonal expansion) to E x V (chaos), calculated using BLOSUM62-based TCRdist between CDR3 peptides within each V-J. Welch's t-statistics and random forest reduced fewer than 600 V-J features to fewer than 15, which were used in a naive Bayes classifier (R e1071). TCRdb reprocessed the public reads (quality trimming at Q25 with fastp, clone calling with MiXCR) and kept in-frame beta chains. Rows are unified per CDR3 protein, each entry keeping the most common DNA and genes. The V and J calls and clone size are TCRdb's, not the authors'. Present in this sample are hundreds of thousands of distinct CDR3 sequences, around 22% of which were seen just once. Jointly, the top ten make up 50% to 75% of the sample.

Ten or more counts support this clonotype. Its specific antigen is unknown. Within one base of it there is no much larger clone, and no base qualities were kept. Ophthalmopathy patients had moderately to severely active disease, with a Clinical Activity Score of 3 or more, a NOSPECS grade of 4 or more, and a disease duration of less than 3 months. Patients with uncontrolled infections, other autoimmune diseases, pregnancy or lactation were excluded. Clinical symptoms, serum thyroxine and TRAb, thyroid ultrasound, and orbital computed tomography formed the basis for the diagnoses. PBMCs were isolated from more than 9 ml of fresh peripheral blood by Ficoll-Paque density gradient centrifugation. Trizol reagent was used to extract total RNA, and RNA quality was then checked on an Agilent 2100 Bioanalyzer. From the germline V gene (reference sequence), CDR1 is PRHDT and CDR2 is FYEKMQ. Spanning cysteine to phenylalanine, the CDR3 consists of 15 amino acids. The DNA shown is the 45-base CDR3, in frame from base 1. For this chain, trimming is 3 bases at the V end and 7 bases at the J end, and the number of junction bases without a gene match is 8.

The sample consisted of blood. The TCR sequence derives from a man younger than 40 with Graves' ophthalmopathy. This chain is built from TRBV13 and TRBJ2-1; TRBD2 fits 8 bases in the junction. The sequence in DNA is TGTGCCAGCAGCTTTACCGGGGGGGCGGGTAATGAGCAGTTCTTC. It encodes CASSFTGGAGNEQFF.